This T cell receptor beta chain was sequenced during a study of blood T cell repertoires in COVID-19. Study overall: COVID-19 samples from acute and convalescent phases originated in the United States, Italy and Spain. The analysed material was cDNA or gDNA that came from T cells, B-cell-depleted T cells, or PBMCs.

V gave up 10 bases and J gave up 4 bases; unmatched junction bases: 12. The CDR3 consists of 15 residues. CDR1 ENHRY and CDR2 SYGVKD come from the germline V gene. This clone is a singleton in its sample. As originally analysed: Reference gene primer amplification gave nucleated cell count estimates. This table comes from immunoSEQ multiplex PCR, and its TCRdb copy is limited to in-frame clones, with some not included. Clonal size and the V and J genes are those of that table, whereas D and trimming came from the DNA. Of around 120,000 clones listed, 79% are singletons. Sequencing was performed on peripheral blood. The clonotype was recovered from a woman older than 75 with acute or convalescent COVID-19. The V and J genes are TRBV10-3 and TRBJ1-2; 10 bases agree with TRBD1. The CDR3 reads CASTGTGDRGYGYTF. CDR3 nucleotides: TGTGCCAGCACCGGGACAGGGGATCGGGGCTATGGCTACACCTTC.